The 20 T cell receptor beta chains below come from one sample, sequenced in a study of shared clonotypes between healthy human individuals. Clones were read by immunoSEQ multiplex PCR, and TCRdb kept only the in-frame ones, dropping some. The sample holds about 680,000 clones, over 65% seen once. What was sequenced was memory CD4+ T cells sorted from blood. Subset: CD45RA-negative fraction. The source is a woman aged 25 to 39 in good health.

With respect to this clone: A much larger clone lies one base from this, so it may be a read error. The chain links TRBV7-2 to TRBJ1-1; 10 positions match TRBD1. CDR1 and CDR2 from the germline V gene are SGHTA and FQGNSA. The CDR3 is 13 residues long. The V segment lost 6 bases and the J segment 5 bases; nucleotides outside the gene matches: 3. CDR3 loop: CASSTGQGTEAFF. The DNA for the CDR3 is TGTGCCAGCAGTACGGGACAGGGGACTGAAGCTTTCTTT.

The DNA for the CDR3 is TGTGCCAGCAGTGAATTTGTTACCCGATCTTACGAGCAGTACTTC. This gives the protein CASSEFVTRSYEQYF. This rearrangement joins TRBV6-1 to TRBJ2-7; D remains ambiguous. The CDR3 is 15 residues long. Trimming removed 2 bases at V and 4 bases at J, with 15 bases between. Germline V gene sequence: CDR1 MNHNS, CDR2 SASEGT.

As DNA, the CDR3 is TGCGCCAGCAGTGAGACAGAATCCTACGAGCAGTACTTC. Its translation: CASSETESYEQYF. The chain couples TRBV10-2 to TRBJ2-7; D is ambiguous. Germline loops: CDR1 WSHSY, CDR2 SAAADI. V lost 2 bases to trimming and J lost 1 base, with 6 bases between them. This CDR3 region has 13 residues.

The chain has TRBV6-1 and TRBJ1-3, with 7 bases identical to TRBD1. The CDR3 has 16 residues. Trimming at V came to 0 bases and at J to 4 bases, leaving 6 bases not matched to a gene. Germline assignment: CDR1 MNHNS and CDR2 SASEGT. DNA for the CDR3: TGTGCCAGCAGTGAAGCAAAAGGACAGGCGGGAAACACCATATATTTT. Translating gives CASSEAKGQAGNTIYF.

J is TRBJ1-5 and V is TRBV7-5; the table gives TRBD1 as D, unverified against the DNA. TRBV7-5 is noted as a pseudogene. The CDR3 runs 14 residues. CDR3 region: CVRSSGWANQPQHF. The CDR3 bases are TGTGTCAGAAGCTCAGGATGGGCCAATCAGCCCCAGCATTTT.

This chain connects TRBV29-1 to TRBJ2-3; no reliable D call. V shed 8 bases and J shed 5 bases, with 11 bases lying between them. In germline, CDR1 is SQVTM, CDR2 ANQGSEA. This CDR3 region has 11 residues. CDR3 region: CSSTTVDTQYF. The CDR3 DNA follows: TGCAGCTCCACGACGGTAGATACGCAGTATTTT.

This chain joins TRBV28 and TRBJ1-4, with TRBD1 identical over 10 bases. Germline loops: CDR1 MDHEN, CDR2 SYDVKM. This CDR3 comprises 17 residues. Germline trimming cut 7 bases from V and 3 bases from J; bases unmatched to any gene: 11. This chain's CDR3 is CASISPGQGPSNEKLFF. The CDR3 nucleotides read TGTGCCAGCATCTCACCGGGACAGGGGCCGTCTAATGAAAAACTGTTTTTT.

The chain employs TRBV2 and TRBJ2-6; 7 positions match TRBD2. The V gene's germline CDR1 is SNHLY and CDR2 FYNNEI. Trimming took 4 bases from V and 2 from J; bases not matched to a gene: 2. The CDR3 consists of 15 residues. CDR3 sequence (DNA): TGTGCCAGCAGTGCGGGAGGTGCTGGGGCCAACGTCCTGACTTTC. As protein: CASSAGGAGANVLTF. Full variable domain (remainder filled in from reference TRBV2 and TRBJ2-6): EPEVTQTPSHQVTQMGQEVILRCVPISNHLYFYWYRQILGQKVEFLVSFYNNEISEKSEIFDDQFSVERPDGSNFTLKIRSTKLEDSAMYFCASSAGGAGANVLTFGAGSRLTVL.

V is TRBV5-4 and J is TRBJ2-1; 8 nucleotides align to TRBD1. The CDR3 runs to 15 residues. Germline V gene sequence: CDR1 SGHNT, CDR2 YYREEE (reference sequence). V lost 4 bases and J lost 3; bases outside the gene matches: 6. The CDR3 DNA reads TGTGCCAGCAGCCCGACAGGGGTGATCTACAATGAGCAGTTCTTC. It yields the protein CASSPTGVIYNEQFF.

The rearrangement links TRBV30 to TRBJ1-2; possibly TRBD1 for D (5 bases). CDR1 is GTSNPN, CDR2 SVGIG, per germline (reference sequence). The V end lost 2 bases, the J end lost 6 bases, and 13 bases lay between the germline ends. This CDR3 is built from 13 residues. DNA of the CDR3: TGTGCCTGGAGTTCAGGGCAGGGCGATGGCTACACCTTC. This gives the protein CAWSSGQGDGYTF. Together with reference TRBV30 and TRBJ1-2, the CDR3 gives the full variable domain: SQTIHQWPATLVQPVGSPLSLECTVEGTSNPNLYWYRQAAGRGLQLLFYSVGIGQISSEVPQNLSASRPQDRQFILSSKKLLLSDSGFYLCAWSSGQGDGYTFGSGTRLTVV.

This clone was observed a single time. V is TRBV6-6 and J is TRBJ2-7; D ambiguous. The germline gives CDR1 MNHNY, CDR2 SVGAGI (reference sequence). This CDR3 comprises 12 residues. V lost 4 bases and J lost 4, with 8 bases in between. CDR3: CASSFRGYEQYF. CDR3 sequence (DNA): TGTGCCAGCAGTTTCCGAGGTTACGAGCAGTACTTC.

The CDR3 DNA reads as TGCGCCAGCAGCCCCGGACAGGGGGGTGGCTACACCTTC. Protein sequence: CASSPGQGGGYTF. V gene TRBV5-1 combines with J gene TRBJ1-2; 10 positions agree with TRBD1. CDR1 is SGHRS, CDR2 YFSETQ, per germline. Losses at the gene ends were 4 bases for V and 7 bases for J; bases not matched to a gene: 4. CDR3 size: 13 residues.

This sequence joins TRBV7-2 and TRBJ1-2; 7 bases match TRBD1. Unmatched junction bases numbered 10, after V lost 8 bases and J lost 1 base. Germline V CDR1 and CDR2: SGHTA, FQGNSA. CDR3 length: 15 residues. This chain's CDR3 is CASAVSGTDNYGYTF. The CDR3 bases are TGTGCCAGCGCGGTATCCGGGACAGATAACTATGGCTACACCTTC.

The chain couples TRBV10-2 to TRBJ1-5, with 11 bases matching TRBD1. The V segment lost 4 bases and the J segment 6 bases; nucleotides outside the gene matches: 5. CDR1 WSHSY and CDR2 SAAADI come from the germline V gene. The CDR3 sequence is 15 residues long. The CDR3 coding sequence is TGCGCCAGCAGTGTACCGGGACAGGGGGGTCAGCCCCAGCATTTT. Translated, it gives CASSVPGQGGQPQHF.

This chain joins TRBV4-2 and TRBJ2-1, with D tentatively TRBD1 (6 bases). The germline V gene has CDR1 LGHNA and CDR2 YNFKEQ. Trimming pared 0 bases from V and 7 bases from J, leaving 10 bases between. This CDR3 contains 14 residues. CDR3 loop: CASSQDDRLNEQFF. The CDR3 nucleotides are TGTGCCAGCAGCCAAGATGACAGGCTGAATGAGCAGTTCTTC.

Worth noting for this clone: Other DNA sequences in this specimen translate into the identical CDR3. The gene calls are TRBV7-6 and TRBJ2-1, with D unclear. Deletions cut 1 base from V and 7 bases from J, with 8 bases between. Per the germline V gene, CDR1 is SGHVS and CDR2 is FNYEAQ. The CDR3 spans 13 residues. The CDR3 protein is CASSLGLGNEQFF. CDR3 bases: TGTGCCAGCAGCTTAGGATTGGGTAATGAGCAGTTCTTC.

This rearrangement joins TRBV5-6 to TRBJ1-1; unclear D gene. V lost 2 bases, J lost 1 base, and 9 bases lay in between. CDR1 and CDR2 from the germline V gene are SGHDT and YYEEEE. This CDR3 region has 14 residues. The CDR3 loop reads CASSFSGSNTEAFF. As DNA, the CDR3 is TGTGCCAGCAGCTTTTCGGGGTCGAACACTGAAGCTTTCTTT.

V is TRBV10-2 and J is TRBJ2-5; TRBD2 agrees at 7 bases. Trimming removed 6 bases from V and 4 bases from J; junction bases left unmatched: 5. There are 13 residues in the CDR3. Germline CDR1 is WSHSY and CDR2 is SAAADI. Here the CDR3 reads CASRRELGETQYF. CDR3 nucleotide sequence: TGCGCCAGCAGGCGGGAGTTGGGAGAGACCCAGTACTTC.

This clone was seen a single time. The CDR3 bases are TGTGCCAGCAGCACTTACAGGGCTGATGAAGCTTTCTTT. This gives the protein CASSTYRADEAFF. The rearrangement links TRBV7-9 to TRBJ1-1; perhaps TRBD1 as D (6 bases). The V gene's germline CDR1 is SEHNR and CDR2 FQNEAQ (reference sequence). With 5 bases removed from V and 7 bases from J, the gap between germline ends came to 14 bases. The CDR3 has 13 residues.

This chain uses TRBV7-3 with TRBJ2-1; D is uncertain. The CDR3 is 13 amino acids. V was pared by 6 bases and J by 6 bases, with 12 bases between. Germline values: CDR1 SGHTA, CDR2 FQGTGA. The CDR3 loop is CASSFLKSNEQFF. CDR3 nucleotide sequence: TGTGCCAGCAGTTTCCTGAAATCCAATGAGCAGTTCTTC. Combining the CDR3 with reference TRBV7-3 and TRBJ2-1 gives the whole variable domain GAGVSQTPSNKVTEKGKYVELRCDPISGHTALYWYRQSLGQGPEFLIYFQGTGAADDSGLPNDRFFAVRPEGSVSTLKIQRTERGDSAVYLCASSFLKSNEQFFGPGTRLTVL.